These 21 T cell receptor beta chains were sequenced from one sample in a study of human T cells and chemical hapten exposure. Time point denoted: patch test 1, 2 weeks after DPC sensitization. Stated treatment: therapeutic diphenylcyclopropenone sensitization with weekly scalp DPC. From the RACE reads, TCRdb called clonotypes with MiXCR, one entry per CDR3 protein. The sample holds 90,000 or so distinct CDR3 sequences, roughly a tenth seen once. Here the sequenced sample was whole blood, taken in connection with sensitization to the hapten diphenylcyclopropenone (DPC). The receptors shown here come from a man between 40 and 49 years old with alopecia areata. Some clones in this sample may be carry-over from other donors' samples.

The table lists this clonotype with a few counts. The chain uses TRBV29-1 and TRBJ2-6; 12 nucleotides agree with TRBD1. Germline-derived CDR1 and CDR2 are SQVTM and ANQGSEA. V trimming: 6 bases; J trimming: 2 bases; junction bases outside the gene matches: 5. This CDR3 is built from 16 residues. In nucleotides, the CDR3 is TGCAGCGTCGGTTGGGACAGGGGGCCTGGGGCCAACGTCCTGACTTTC. Residues: CSVGWDRGPGANVLTF.

This clonotype was seen more than once but under ten times. This chain connects TRBV5-4 to TRBJ2-2, with 10 bases matching TRBD1. J gave up 0 bases and V 6 bases, and 5 bases lay outside the gene matches. Germline lookup yields CDR1 SGHNT and CDR2 YYREEE (reference sequence). The CDR3 totals 16 residues. The CDR3 spells CASKMTGGPNTGELFF. DNA for the CDR3: TGTGCCAGCAAAATGACAGGGGGCCCGAACACCGGGGAGCTGTTTTTT.

This clonotype was detected a few times. The chain employs TRBV12-3 or TRBV12-4 and TRBJ2-6; TRBD1 aligns across 7 bases. The ends lost 3 bases at V and 0 bases at J; junction bases unmatched: 14. The CDR3 has 20 residues. The CDR3 region has the DNA TGTGCCAGCAGTTTGGGGCGGTTAGGGGGCTCAGACTCTGGGGCCAACGTCCTGACTTTC. Residues: CASSLGRLGGSDSGANVLTF.

The chain employs TRBV28 and TRBJ2-1, with D maybe TRBD2 (6 bases). V lost 5 bases to trimming and J lost 12 bases, with 23 bases between them. CDR1 and CDR2 (germline): MDHEN, SYDVKM. The CDR3 is 15 amino acids. The CDR3, as DNA: TGTGCCAGCAGTCCCCACGAAGGACTGGACTACGTGCAGTTCTTC. Translated, it gives CASSPHEGLDYVQFF.

This clonotype was detected ten times or more. J is TRBJ2-3 and V is TRBV6-6; D gene unclear. The CDR3 spans 13 residues. Deletions cut 7 bases from V and 5 bases from J, with 13 bases between. Germline assignment: CDR1 MNHNY and CDR2 SVGAGI (reference sequence). Written as DNA, the CDR3 is TGTGCCAGCACCTCATATCATAGAGATACGCAGTATTTT. Encoded protein: CASTSYHRDTQYF.

This clonotype was observed at least ten times. The CDR3 loop is CASSLAGHTNTEAFF. CDR3 DNA sequence: TGTGCCAGCAGCTTAGCGGGACACACGAACACTGAAGCTTTCTTT. The chain is built from TRBV7-2 and TRBJ1-1; maybe TRBD1 (6 bases). Germline loops: CDR1 SGHTA, CDR2 FQGNSA. The CDR3 is made up of 15 amino acids. Trimming removed 0 bases at V and 1 base at J, with 9 bases between.

Notes on this clonotype: With a much larger clone just one base away, this may be a read error. The chain carries TRBV6-5 and TRBJ1-6; D gene ambiguous. Germline V gene data show CDR1 as MNHEY and CDR2 as SVGAGI. V lost 4 bases and J lost 2, with 9 bases in between. This CDR3 has 15 amino acids. CDR3 loop: CASSSHGAYNSPLHF. The CDR3 DNA is TGTGCCAGCAGTTCACATGGTGCCTATAATTCACCCCTCCACTTT.

This clonotype has a handful of counts. The junction departs from the called germline gene at one end, perhaps through a read error. The chain joins TRBV2 to TRBJ2-1; D might be TRBD2 (5 bases). Germline V gene data show CDR1 as SNHLY and CDR2 as FYNNEI. The CDR3 loop spans 12 amino acids. CDR3 DNA sequence: TGTGCCAGCAGTGGGCAGACTAACGTTCAAGTCTTC. It specifies CASSGQTNVQVF.

In its sample, this clonotype was seen a few times. This chain connects TRBV5-1 to TRBJ2-1; 12 nucleotides match TRBD1. J lost 6 bases, V lost 3 bases, and 13 bases had no gene match. The CDR3 length is 18 residues. Germline V gives CDR1 SGHRS, CDR2 YFSETQ. In nucleotides, the CDR3 is TGCGCCAGCAGCTGGGGTCCGGGACAGGGGGCGTCTGGCAATGAGCAGTTCTTC. It is translated as CASSWGPGQGASGNEQFF.

This clonotype came up a few times. The V call is TRBV27, the J call TRBJ2-7; TRBD1 might be the D (6 bases). From germline, CDR1 is MNHEY and CDR2 SMNVEV (reference sequence). The CDR3 loop spans 13 amino acids. Trimming removed 6 bases at V and 7 bases at J, with 16 bases between. CDR3 protein: CASRRQGIGEQYV. DNA for the CDR3: TGTGCCAGCAGGCGGCAGGGGATCGGGGAGCAGTACGTC.

This chain uses TRBV29-1 with TRBJ2-7, with 9 bases fitting TRBD2. Trimming at V came to 6 bases and at J to 2 bases, leaving 14 bases not matched to a gene. The CDR3 runs 16 residues. CDR1 and CDR2 from the germline V gene are SQVTM and ANQGSEA. CDR3 sequence (DNA): TGCAGCGTCGCTAGCGGGATCCCCGCCAAAACCTACGAGCAGTACGTC. Encoded protein: CSVASGIPAKTYEQYV.

There are many counts of this clonotype. This chain links TRBV10-3 with TRBJ1-5; weak D call: TRBD1 (5 bases). The CDR3 extends over 14 amino acids. V was pared by 11 bases and J by 1 base, with 15 bases between. Germline-derived CDR1 and CDR2 are ENHRY and SYGVKD. The CDR3, as DNA: TGTGCCTCTGGGGCCGGGAGGAGCAATCAGCCCCAGCATTTT. Protein: CASGAGRSNQPQHF.

This clonotype has a count of ten or more. V and J are TRBV20-1 and TRBJ2-3; D gene ambiguous. Germline V gene sequence: CDR1 DFQATT, CDR2 SNEGSKA (reference sequence). The CDR3 is 12 amino acids. Here the CDR3 DNA reads TGCAGCGCTGGAGCCTACACAGATACGCAGTATTTT. This translates into CSAGAYTDTQYF.

The genes are TRBV30 and TRBJ1-6, with 9 positions matching TRBD1. CDR3 length equals 16 residues. V trimming: 4 bases; J trimming: 2 bases; junction bases outside the gene matches: 6. Germline-derived CDR1 and CDR2 are GTSNPN and SVGIG (reference sequence). CDR3 coding DNA: TGTGCCTGGACCGACGGACAGGGGCCCTATAATTCACCCCTCCACTTT. Translation gives CAWTDGQGPYNSPLHF.

V usage is TRBV2 and J usage is TRBJ2-3; D might be TRBD2 (5 bases). The ends were cut back, 4 bases at V and 6 bases at J, with 17 bases in the middle. The CDR3 length is 15 residues. Germline assignment: CDR1 SNHLY and CDR2 FYNNEI. The CDR3 protein is CASSADSVGVDTQYF. In DNA, the CDR3 is TGTGCCAGCAGTGCCGACTCGGTCGGGGTGGATACGCAGTATTTT.

This clonotype was counted ten times or more. This rearrangement joins TRBV6-2 or TRBV6-3 to TRBJ2-7, with D perhaps matching TRBD1 (5 bases). The CDR3 runs 12 residues. The V end was cut by 5 bases, the J end by 2 bases, with 7 bases between. Germline CDR1 MNHEY, CDR2 SVGEGT. Here the CDR3 DNA reads TGTGCCAGCAGTCTAGGGGCCTACGAGCAGTACGTC. Protein product: CASSLGAYEQYV.

The table lists this clonotype with a count of one. The chain employs TRBV4-1 and TRBJ1-1; no clear D. Germline V CDR1 and CDR2: MGHRA, YSYEKL. V was cut by 6 bases and J by 2 bases, with 19 bases left in between. CDR3 size: 16 residues. As DNA, the CDR3 is TGCGCCAGCAGTCCGCTCCTGACGGATTTAAACACTGAAGCTTTCTTT. This translates into CASSPLLTDLNTEAFF.

With respect to this clonotype: A much larger clone differs from this one at a single base, so this may be a read error. CDR3 loop: CASSLMGQGYGCTF. The CDR3, as DNA: TGTGCCAGCAGTTTAATGGGACAGGGTTACGGCTGCACCTTC. V gene TRBV28 combines with J gene TRBJ1-2; 9 bases fit TRBD1. Germline V gene sequence: CDR1 MDHEN, CDR2 SYDVKM. The CDR3 covers 14 residues.

This clonotype showed up just a few times. V usage is TRBV12-3 or TRBV12-4 and J usage is TRBJ1-5; 11 nucleotides match TRBD1. V was clipped by 5 bases and J by 10 bases; unmatched bases: 4. The CDR3 runs to 13 residues. The CDR3 DNA reads TGTGCCAGCAGTAGGACAGGGGGCTTTCCCCAGCATTTT. It codes for CASSRTGGFPQHF.

This clonotype has more than one count but fewer than ten. The chain is built from TRBV20-1 and TRBJ2-1; 9 nucleotides align to TRBD1. After removal of 4 bases from V and 9 bases from J, the junction contained 7 bases not matched to a gene. This CDR3 comprises 13 residues. Germline V gene sequence: CDR1 DFQATT, CDR2 SNEGSKA (reference sequence). The CDR3 region has the DNA TGCAGTGCTACGTGGGACAGGGCGCGTGAGCAGTTCTTC. It specifies CSATWDRAREQFF.

In DNA, the CDR3 is TGCAGTGCTAGAGATTGGGCAAACGGGGACAATGAGCAGTTCTTC. This encodes CSARDWANGDNEQFF. V usage is TRBV20-1 and J usage is TRBJ2-1, with TRBD2 as a possible D gene (5 bases). CDR1 is DFQATT, CDR2 SNEGSKA, per germline (reference sequence). CDR3 length: 15 amino acids. The ends were cut back, 0 bases at V and 5 bases at J, with 14 bases in the middle.